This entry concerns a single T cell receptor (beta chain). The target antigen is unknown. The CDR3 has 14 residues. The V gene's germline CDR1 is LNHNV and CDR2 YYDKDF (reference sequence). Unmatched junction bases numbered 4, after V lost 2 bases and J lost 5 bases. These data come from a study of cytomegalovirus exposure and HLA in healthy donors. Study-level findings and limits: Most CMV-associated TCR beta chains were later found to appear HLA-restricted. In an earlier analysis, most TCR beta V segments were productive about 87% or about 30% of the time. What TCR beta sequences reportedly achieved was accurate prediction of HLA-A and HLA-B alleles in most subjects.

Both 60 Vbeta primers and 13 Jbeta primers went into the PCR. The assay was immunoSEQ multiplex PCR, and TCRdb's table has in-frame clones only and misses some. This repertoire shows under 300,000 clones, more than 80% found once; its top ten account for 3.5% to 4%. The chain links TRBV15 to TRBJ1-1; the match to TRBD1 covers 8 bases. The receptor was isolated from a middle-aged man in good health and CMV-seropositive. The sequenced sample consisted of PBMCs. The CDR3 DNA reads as TGTGCCACCAGCAGACAGGGGGCGCGTACTGAAGCTTTCTTT. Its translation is CATSRQGARTEAFF.